The 19 T cell receptor beta chains below come from one sample, sequenced in a study of T cell responses to AZD1222 COVID-19 vaccine. The assay was immunoSEQ multiplex PCR, and TCRdb's table has in-frame clones only and misses some. The table includes 95,000 to 150,000 clones, 92% detected once. The material sequenced was peripheral blood, taken on day 0 of AZD1222 vaccination. The receptors were sampled from an adult in good health.

In this sample, this clone turned up once. The V gene is TRBV7-9, the J gene TRBJ2-3; no clear D gene. V lost 6 bases and J 2 bases, leaving 12 bases between the germline ends. Looked up from germline, CDR1 is SEHNR and CDR2 is FQNEAQ (reference sequence). The CDR3 spans 14 residues. Here the CDR3 reads CASSPWSITDTQYF. The CDR3 coding sequence is TGTGCCAGCAGTCCTTGGTCAATCACAGATACGCAGTATTTT.

The rearrangement uses TRBV14 and TRBJ2-7, with D perhaps matching TRBD2 (5 bases). Germline V gene data show CDR1 as SGHDN and CDR2 as FVKESK. V was cut by 4 bases and J by 4 bases, with 8 bases left in between. The CDR3 is 12 residues long. The CDR3, as DNA: TGTGCCAGCAGCCCAAGCGGTTACGAGCAGTACTTC. Translated: CASSPSGYEQYF.

The rearrangement links TRBV5-1 to TRBJ2-5; D is unresolved. Germline CDR1 reads SGHRS; CDR2 reads YFSETQ. The CDR3 sequence is 14 residues long. Trimming took off 2 bases at V and 2 bases at J, with 10 bases between the two ends. CDR3 sequence (DNA): TGCGCCAGCAGCTTCCTGACTCGACAAGAGACCCAGTACTTC. Translation gives CASSFLTRQETQYF.

V and J are TRBV7-8 and TRBJ1-6, with unresolved D. Germline CDR1 is SGHVS and CDR2 is FQNEAQ. The length of the CDR3 is 15 residues. Trimming removed 1 base from V and 7 bases from J, with 11 bases in between. The CDR3 bases are TGTGCCAGCAGCTTAGTGGCCGGGCGCAATTCACCCCTCCACTTT. It encodes CASSLVAGRNSPLHF.

With regard to this clone: At the DNA level, this CDR3 is encoded by other sequences in the same sample as well. The chain carries TRBV29-1 and TRBJ1-2; TRBD1 is a possible D gene (6 bases). V lost 4 bases and J lost 4, with 10 bases in between. Germline CDR1 is SQVTM and CDR2 is ANQGSEA. The CDR3 length is 12 residues. CDR3 protein: CSVGGHRYGYTF. The CDR3 nucleotides are TGCAGCGTTGGGGGACACCGCTATGGCTACACCTTC.

The genes are TRBV19 and TRBJ2-1; 14 bases match TRBD2. Germline V gives CDR1 LNHDA, CDR2 SQIVND (reference sequence). With 7 bases clipped from V and 0 bases from J, the junction kept 14 bases outside the gene matches. There are 20 residues in the CDR3. The CDR3, as DNA: TGTGCCAGTAACTTTGGTCCGGGACTAGCGGGAGTGAGCTCCTACAATGAGCAGTTCTTC. It codes for CASNFGPGLAGVSSYNEQFF. Using reference TRBV19 and TRBJ2-1 for the parts outside the CDR3, the full variable domain is DGGITQSPKYLFRKEGQNVTLSCEQNLNHDAMYWYRQDPGQGLRLIYYSQIVNDFQKGDIAEGYSVSREKKESFPLTVTSAQKNPTAFYLCASNFGPGLAGVSSYNEQFFGPGTRLTVL.

The chain employs TRBV24-1 and TRBJ1-4; D is ambiguous. V gave up 9 bases and J gave up 6 bases, with 10 bases separating them. This CDR3 spans 12 amino acids. Germline values: CDR1 KGHDR, CDR2 SFDVKD. CDR3 residues: CATGLDHEKLFF. CDR3 DNA sequence: TGTGCCACCGGGTTGGACCATGAAAAACTGTTTTTT.

This chain uses TRBV27 with TRBJ1-2; D might be TRBD1 (5 bases). This CDR3 comprises 12 residues. The germline gives CDR1 MNHEY, CDR2 SMNVEV (reference sequence). Deletions cut 4 bases from V and 4 bases from J, with 7 bases between. CDR3 nucleotides: TGTGCCAGCAGTTCAGGGTTCTATGGCTACACCTTC. Its translation: CASSSGFYGYTF.

V and J are TRBV30 and TRBJ1-2; D gene uncertain. Germline CDR1 is GTSNPN and CDR2 is SVGIG (reference sequence). The V and J ends lost 2 bases and 8 bases respectively, with 12 bases between them. This CDR3 has 12 residues. This CDR3 reads CAWSLSLGGYTF. CDR3 DNA sequence: TGTGCCTGGAGTTTATCCCTTGGGGGCTACACCTTC.

The chain carries TRBV11-2 and TRBJ2-3, with D maybe TRBD1 (6 bases). Germline V CDR1 and CDR2: SGHAT, FQNNGV. The CDR3 totals 13 residues. V was pared by 2 bases and J by 6 bases, with 9 bases between. This CDR3 is CASSLLRGDTQYF. DNA of the CDR3: TGTGCCAGCAGCTTACTGAGGGGGGATACGCAGTATTTT.

The chain couples TRBV19 to TRBJ1-2; D is possibly TRBD1 (5 bases). Germline assignment: CDR1 LNHDA and CDR2 SQIVND (reference sequence). The CDR3 spans 17 residues. V was trimmed by 7 bases and J by 4 bases, leaving 25 bases between them. The CDR3 nucleotides read TGTGCCAGTATAAGGCGGTTGATCGGGGGAGAAGGCTATGGCTACACCTTC. Its protein product is CASIRRLIGGEGYGYTF.

This chain connects TRBV5-8 to TRBJ2-7, with D tentatively TRBD1 (5 bases). Germline CDR1 reads SGHTS; CDR2 reads YDEGEE. V dropped 3 bases and J dropped 2 bases, with 12 bases sitting between them. The CDR3 is made up of 14 amino acids. The CDR3 region is CASSSRTLTYEQYF. DNA for the CDR3: TGTGCCAGCAGCTCAAGGACACTAACCTACGAGCAGTACTTC.

V and J are TRBV28 and TRBJ2-1; TRBD2 might be the D (5 bases). Germline V gene data show CDR1 as MDHEN and CDR2 as SYDVKM. The CDR3 totals 16 residues. V was pared by 7 bases and J by 3 bases, with 19 bases between. The DNA of the CDR3 is TGTGCCAGCAAGGGTAGGCGGGTACATGACTACAATGAGCAGTTCTTC. Translated: CASKGRRVHDYNEQFF.

This clone was recorded once. The chain carries TRBV27 and TRBJ1-3, with TRBD1 as a possible D gene (5 bases). In germline, CDR1 is MNHEY, CDR2 SMNVEV (reference sequence). The ends were cut back, 4 bases at V and 7 bases at J, with 11 bases in the middle. This CDR3 is 13 amino acids long. The CDR3 coding sequence is TGTGCCAGCAGTTACGGGACGGGCAACACCATATATTTT. Its protein product is CASSYGTGNTIYF.

This sequence joins TRBV6-5 and TRBJ2-7, with D tentatively TRBD1 (7 bases). V lost 2 bases and J 7 bases, leaving 15 bases between the germline ends. Germline loops: CDR1 MNHEY, CDR2 SVGAGI. The CDR3 contains 14 residues. The CDR3 loop reads CASSYMEGAREQYF. Here the CDR3 DNA reads TGTGCCAGCAGTTACATGGAGGGGGCAAGGGAGCAGTACTTC.

The chain uses TRBV4-2 and TRBJ2-5; 7 bases are a match to TRBD2. The CDR3 loop spans 16 amino acids. V was pared by 4 bases and J by 2 bases, with 10 bases of the junction left unmatched. The V gene's germline CDR1 is LGHNA and CDR2 YNFKEQ. CDR3 nucleotide sequence: TGTGCCAGCAGCCCGGGGGTAGCGGGTAATCAAGAGACCCAGTACTTC. Amino acid sequence: CASSPGVAGNQETQYF.

This chain connects TRBV19 to TRBJ2-1; 8 bases map to TRBD2. This CDR3 has 16 residues. Trimming at V came to 6 bases and at J to 6 bases, leaving 13 bases not matched to a gene. The germline V gene encodes CDR1 LNHDA and CDR2 SQIVND (reference sequence). CDR3 DNA: TGTGCCAGTAGCGTCCCCGTGGGACTAGAATTCAATGAGCAGTTCTTC. Its protein is CASSVPVGLEFNEQFF.

The J gene is TRBJ2-1, the V gene TRBV13; TRBD1 agrees at 10 bases. After removal of 4 bases from V and 7 bases from J, the junction contained 10 bases not matched to a gene. The germline V gene has CDR1 PRHDT and CDR2 FYEKMQ (reference sequence). The CDR3 totals 16 residues. The CDR3 reads CASSSVGTGDVNEQFF. The CDR3 DNA follows: TGTGCCAGCAGCTCAGTCGGGACAGGGGATGTAAATGAGCAGTTCTTC.

Here the CDR3 DNA reads TGTGCCAGCAGCAACCTTTCGCGTCTCGGCAGGGGGCTAACTAATGAAAAACTGTTTTTT. It is translated as CASSNLSRLGRGLTNEKLFF. The chain combines TRBV21-1 with TRBJ1-4; the table's D call TRBD1 went unverified against the DNA. TRBV21-1 is assigned pseudogene status. The CDR3 totals 20 residues.